These 28 T cell receptor beta chains were sequenced from one sample in a study of cytomegalovirus exposure and HLA in healthy donors (dated by TCRdb to 2015 to 2018). Preparation of the library involved the immunoSEQ multiplex PCR assay. A mixture of 60 forward primers for TCR Vbeta segments and 13 reverse primers for TCR Jbeta segments was used in the multiplex PCR. The clones in this table, taken by TCRdb from immuneACCESS, are in-frame only. Not every clone is retained; where verified, under half of the shortfall comes from an unresolved V gene, and the cause of the rest is unknown. The sample table holds around 130,000 clones, of which around 81% were seen once. The top ten hold approximately 1.7% of the sample. The sequencing sample was made of PBMCs. Receptors were obtained from a woman aged 45-59 years in good health and CMV-seronegative.

V gene TRBV5-1 combines with J gene TRBJ2-6; TRBD2 is a possible D gene (5 bases). The CDR3 is 16 residues long. The V end lost 4 bases, the J end lost 2 bases, and 13 bases lay between the germline ends. Germline CDR1 and CDR2: SGHRS and YFSETQ. The CDR3 spells CASSPDRGAGANVLTF. CDR3 coding DNA: TGCGCCAGCAGCCCCGACCGGGGTGCTGGGGCCAACGTCCTGACTTTC.

The chain is built from TRBV5-1 and TRBJ1-1, with 7 bases identical to TRBD1. Trimming took 1 base from V and 0 from J; bases not matched to a gene: 12. The CDR3 contains 18 residues. The germline V gene encodes CDR1 SGHRS and CDR2 YFSETQ. CDR3 sequence reads: CASSLTPGTAPVNTEAFF. The CDR3 DNA reads as TGCGCCAGCAGCTTGACCCCCGGGACAGCCCCCGTGAACACTGAAGCTTTCTTT. The full variable domain, its missing parts supplied by reference TRBV5-1 and TRBJ1-1, is KAGVTQTPRYLIKTRGQQVTLSCSPISGHRSVSWYQQTPGQGLQFLFEYFSETQRNKGNFPGRFSGRQFSNSRSEMNVSTLELGDSALYLCASSLTPGTAPVNTEAFFGQGTRLTVV.

The J gene is TRBJ1-2, the V gene TRBV28; 9 bases fit TRBD1. V shed 6 bases and J 5 bases; nucleotides not matched to a gene: 7. Germline-derived CDR1 and CDR2 are MDHEN and SYDVKM. This CDR3 spans 14 amino acids. The DNA of the CDR3 is TGTGCCAGCAGCCGGACAGGGGCAACTTATGGCTACACCTTC. As protein: CASSRTGATYGYTF.

The chain combines TRBV5-1 with TRBJ1-2, with 9 bases that match TRBD1. Trimming took 5 bases from V and 6 from J; bases not matched to a gene: 8. CDR3 size: 14 residues. The germline gives CDR1 SGHRS, CDR2 YFSETQ. This CDR3 is CASSQGDRVHGYTF. The CDR3 DNA is TGCGCCAGCAGTCAGGGGGACAGGGTTCATGGCTACACCTTC. Looking up the rest from reference TRBV5-1 and TRBJ1-2 gives the full variable domain: KAGVTQTPRYLIKTRGQQVTLSCSPISGHRSVSWYQQTPGQGLQFLFEYFSETQRNKGNFPGRFSGRQFSNSRSEMNVSTLELGDSALYLCASSQGDRVHGYTFGSGTRLTVV.

The rearrangement uses TRBV5-6 and TRBJ1-4; D uncertain. V lost 4 bases, J lost 7 bases, and 17 bases lay in between. The CDR3 runs 15 residues. Germline V lookup: CDR1 SGHDT, CDR2 YYEEEE. As DNA, the CDR3 is TGTGCCAGCAGCAGATCCGCCGGGGTGATTGAAAAACTGTTTTTT. Translation: CASSRSAGVIEKLFF.

The sample holds a few counts of this clone. The J gene is TRBJ2-3, the V gene TRBV27, with TRBD1 as a possible D gene (6 bases). This CDR3 comprises 13 residues. The germline CDR1 and CDR2 sequences are MNHEY and SMNVEV (reference sequence). The V end lost 5 bases, the J end lost 4 bases, and 10 bases lay between the germline ends. CDR3 nucleotides: TGTGCCAGCAGTGTGAACAGGGCAGATACGCAGTATTTT. It yields the protein CASSVNRADTQYF.

In its sample, this clone was seen once. The J gene is TRBJ1-2, the V gene TRBV7-9; D unresolved. Trimming left V 4 bases short and J 6 bases short, with 6 bases between. The CDR3 spans 11 residues. The V gene's germline CDR1 is SEHNR and CDR2 FQNEAQ (reference sequence). CDR3 amino acids: CASSSENGYTF. CDR3 coding DNA: TGTGCCAGCAGCTCGGAGAATGGCTACACCTTC.

The V and J genes are TRBV6-1 and TRBJ1-5; D is uncertain. The V gene lost 0 bases and the J gene lost 6 bases, with 15 bases spanning the gap. Germline V lookup: CDR1 MNHNS, CDR2 SASEGT. This CDR3 comprises 16 residues. The CDR3 reads CASSEALGVATQPQHF. CDR3 DNA sequence: TGTGCCAGCAGTGAAGCGCTCGGGGTCGCGACTCAGCCCCAGCATTTT.

The chain recombines TRBV7-9 with TRBJ2-7, with D tentatively TRBD1 (5 bases). The ends were cut back, 0 bases at V and 6 bases at J, with 12 bases in the middle. CDR1 SEHNR and CDR2 FQNEAQ come from the germline V gene (reference sequence). The CDR3 contains 14 residues. The CDR3 reads CASSLAVLGVEQYV. The CDR3 nucleotides are TGTGCCAGCAGCTTAGCGGTCCTAGGGGTCGAGCAGTACGTC.

The rearrangement uses TRBV30 and TRBJ2-1; 12 bases match TRBD2. Germline V CDR1 and CDR2: GTSNPN, SVGIG (reference sequence). The trim removed 5 bases at V and 4 bases at J, leaving 0 bases unmatched. This CDR3 has 13 amino acids. In DNA form, the CDR3 reads TGTGCCTGGCTAGCGGGAGGGTACAATGAGCAGTTCTTC. Protein: CAWLAGGYNEQFF. The full variable domain, with the rest looked up from reference TRBV30 and TRBJ2-1, is SQTIHQWPATLVQPVGSPLSLECTVEGTSNPNLYWYRQAAGRGLQLLFYSVGIGQISSEVPQNLSASRPQDRQFILSSKKLLLSDSGFYLCAWLAGGYNEQFFGPGTRLTVL.

The gene calls are TRBV2 and TRBJ1-1, with a possible D match to TRBD1 (6 bases). This CDR3 region has 13 residues. Germline CDR1 reads SNHLY; CDR2 reads FYNNEI. V was clipped by 7 bases and J by 5 bases, with 14 bases between them. The CDR3 here is CASTSGVGTEAFF. DNA for the CDR3: TGTGCCAGCACCTCAGGGGTAGGGACTGAAGCTTTCTTT.

The rearrangement joins TRBV6-6 to TRBJ2-1; D unresolved. The CDR3 is made up of 12 amino acids. The germline CDR1 and CDR2 sequences are MNHNY and SVGAGI (reference sequence). V shed 1 base and J shed 6 bases, with 4 bases lying between them. This CDR3 reads CASSYLANEQFF. DNA for the CDR3: TGTGCCAGCAGTTACTTAGCCAATGAGCAGTTCTTC.

The V call is TRBV7-9, the J call TRBJ1-1; D may be TRBD1 (6 bases). The CDR3 covers 18 residues. Trimming took off 5 bases at V and 0 bases at J, with 22 bases between the two ends. The germline V gene has CDR1 SEHNR and CDR2 FQNEAQ (reference sequence). The chain's CDR3 is CASSTQKGVPNLNTEAFF. DNA for the CDR3: TGTGCCAGCAGCACCCAAAAGGGGGTCCCTAATCTGAACACTGAAGCTTTCTTT.

This rearrangement joins TRBV12-5 to TRBJ2-1, with TRBD2 identical over 11 bases. The CDR3 is 18 amino acids. Germline-derived CDR1 and CDR2 are LGHNT and FRNRAP. Germline trimming cut 1 base from V and 7 bases from J; bases unmatched to any gene: 12. This chain's CDR3 is CASGLGPIAGGEINEQFF. DNA for the CDR3: TGTGCTAGTGGTTTGGGACCCATAGCGGGGGGGGAAATAAATGAGCAGTTCTTC. Full variable domain (missing parts from reference TRBV12-5 and TRBJ2-1): DARVTQTPRHKVTEMGQEVTMRCQPILGHNTVFWYRQTMMQGLELLAYFRNRAPLDDSGMPKDRFSAEMPDATLATLKIQPSEPRDSAVYFCASGLGPIAGGEINEQFFGPGTRLTVL.

This sequence joins TRBV7-9 and TRBJ2-1; tentative D call: TRBD2 (6 bases). V lost 2 bases and J 4 bases, leaving 12 bases between the germline ends. The CDR3 is made up of 15 amino acids. The germline gives CDR1 SEHNR, CDR2 FQNEAQ (reference sequence). CDR3 in DNA: TGTGCCAGCAGCTTACTCTCCGGGAGTTACAATGAGCAGTTCTTC. The encoded protein is CASSLLSGSYNEQFF. The whole variable domain, filled in from reference TRBV7-9 and TRBJ2-1, reads DTGVSQNPRHKITKRGQNVTFRCDPISEHNRLYWYRQTLGQGPEFLTYFQNEAQLEKSRLLSDRFSAERPKGSFSTLEIQRTEQGDSAMYLCASSLLSGSYNEQFFGPGTRLTVL.

The sample holds a few counts of this clone. The chain joins TRBV7-9 to TRBJ2-7, with 7 bases that match TRBD1. Unmatched junction bases numbered 8, after V lost 6 bases and J lost 3 bases. The CDR3 totals 14 residues. CDR1 is SEHNR and CDR2 is FQNEAQ in the germline V gene (reference sequence). The CDR3 region is CASSRAQGDYEQYF. CDR3 sequence (DNA): TGTGCCAGCAGTCGAGCTCAGGGGGACTACGAGCAGTACTTC.

The count of this clone is one. The chain joins TRBV5-8 to TRBJ2-2; D possibly corresponds to TRBD2 (6 bases). Per germline, CDR1 SGHTS and CDR2 YDEGEE. The length of the CDR3 is 14 residues. With 4 bases removed from V and 0 bases from J, the gap between germline ends came to 7 bases. The CDR3 nucleotides are TGTGCCAGCAGCACGGGGGCGAACACCGGGGAGCTGTTTTTT. Its protein product is CASSTGANTGELFF.

This clone was seen a handful of times. This chain links TRBV9 with TRBJ2-1, with D possibly TRBD2 on 5 matching bases. Trimming shortened V by 0 bases and J by 7 bases, and 11 bases separated the two germline ends. Looked up from germline, CDR1 is SGDLS and CDR2 is YYNGEE. This CDR3 region has 14 residues. The CDR3 DNA sequence: TGTGCCAGCAGCGTAGGGCTAGCCTTGAATGAGCAGTTCTTC. Its translation is CASSVGLALNEQFF. The variable domain in full, completed from reference TRBV9 and TRBJ2-1, reads DSGVTQTPKHLITATGQRVTLRCSPRSGDLSVYWYQQSLDQGLQFLIQYYNGEERAKGNILERFSAQQFPDLHSELNLSSLELGDSALYFCASSVGLALNEQFFGPGTRLTVL.

The chain joins TRBV30 to TRBJ1-2; D perhaps matches TRBD1 (6 bases). CDR1 GTSNPN and CDR2 SVGIG come from the germline V gene (reference sequence). Trimming removed 4 bases from V and 2 bases from J, with 14 bases in between. The CDR3 length is 14 residues. For the CDR3, the DNA is TGTGCCTGGAATACGGGACATTTGAACTATGGCTACACCTTC. Translating gives CAWNTGHLNYGYTF.

The chain employs TRBV19 and TRBJ2-6; TRBD1 matches 8 bases. The CDR3 runs to 18 residues. CDR1 LNHDA and CDR2 SQIVND come from the germline V gene (reference sequence). Germline trimming cut 4 bases from V and 3 bases from J; bases unmatched to any gene: 11. This chain's CDR3 is CASSTDRGLSRGANVLTF. CDR3 coding DNA: TGTGCCAGTAGTACCGACAGGGGATTGTCTCGTGGGGCCAACGTCCTGACTTTC.

This chain uses TRBV5-1 with TRBJ2-7; 10 bases map to TRBD2. The J call is uncertain, as TRBJ2-1 better fits the DNA end. CDR3 size: 17 residues. The germline V gene encodes CDR1 SGHRS and CDR2 YFSETQ. The CDR3 DNA reads as TGCGCCAGCAAACCCAGAGGAGCGGGAGGGCCCCACAATGAGCAGTTCTTC. It is translated as CASKPRGAGGPHNEQFF.

The chain has TRBV28 and TRBJ2-7, with 12 bases identical to TRBD2. CDR1 and CDR2 from the germline V gene are MDHEN and SYDVKM. After removal of 5 bases from V and 5 bases from J, the junction contained 4 bases not matched to a gene. The CDR3 is 14 residues long. The CDR3 protein is CASSRLAGVDEQYV. As DNA, the CDR3 is TGTGCCAGCAGTCGACTAGCGGGAGTAGACGAGCAGTACGTC.

V is TRBV7-3 and J is TRBJ2-2, with 7 bases that match TRBD2. The CDR3 is made up of 13 amino acids. Losses at the gene ends were 7 bases for V and 6 bases for J; bases not matched to a gene: 5. The germline V gene encodes CDR1 SGHTA and CDR2 FQGTGA. The CDR3 coding sequence is TGTGCCAGCACCCCAGCGGGGCCCGGGGAGCTGTTTTTT. It codes for CASTPAGPGELFF.

The chain combines TRBV5-4 with TRBJ1-3, with D tentatively TRBD1 (6 bases). The V end was cut by 0 bases, the J end by 2 bases, with 15 bases between. The CDR3 contains 17 residues. Germline CDR1 is SGHNT and CDR2 is YYREEE (reference sequence). CDR3 sequence: CASSLVGALSPGNTIYF. CDR3 DNA: TGTGCCAGCAGCTTGGTGGGGGCGCTCTCTCCTGGAAACACCATATATTTT. Variable domain in full (rest from reference TRBV5-4 and TRBJ1-3): ETGVTQSPTHLIKTRGQQVTLRCSSQSGHNTVSWYQQALGQGPQFIFQYYREEENGRGNFPPRFSGLQFPNYSSELNVNALELDDSALYLCASSLVGALSPGNTIYFGEGSWLTVV.

V is TRBV28 and J is TRBJ1-2, with D tentatively TRBD1 (5 bases). The V gene's germline CDR1 is MDHEN and CDR2 SYDVKM. The CDR3 covers 17 residues. V shed 11 bases and J shed 8 bases, with 33 bases lying between them. The CDR3 protein is CASHRRGRALSGRGYTF. DNA of the CDR3: TGTGCCTCCCATCGGCGGGGCAGGGCCCTTTCAGGTCGGGGCTACACCTTC.

This clone was observed a handful of times. The CDR3 DNA is TGCGCCAGCAGCCAAGATCCCCGACTAGCGGGAGTAAGGGAGGAGCTGTTTTTT. This codes for CASSQDPRLAGVREELFF. This chain joins TRBV4-1 and TRBJ2-2; 12 bases align to TRBD2. J lost 10 bases, V lost 0 bases, and 12 bases had no gene match. Germline values: CDR1 MGHRA, CDR2 YSYEKL. CDR3 size: 18 residues.

This clone was counted between two and nine times. The rearrangement joins TRBV15 to TRBJ1-1; 10 nucleotides agree with TRBD1. Germline CDR1 is LNHNV and CDR2 is YYDKDF (reference sequence). The V gene end was trimmed by 0 bases and the J gene end by 1 base; junction bases not matched to a gene: 2. CDR3 size: 16 residues. The CDR3 region has the DNA TGTGCCACCAGCAGAGATCGGACAGGGGGGAACACTGAAGCTTTCTTT. As protein: CATSRDRTGGNTEAFF.

V is TRBV7-8 and J is TRBJ2-3; 15 bases are a match to TRBD2. Germline V gene sequence: CDR1 SGHVS, CDR2 FQNEAQ. The J segment lost 3 bases and the V segment lost 5 bases, leaving 12 bases of the junction unmatched. This CDR3 has 19 amino acids. CDR3 nucleotides: TGTGCCAGCAGCAGATGGGGACTAGCGGGAGGCTTGGGAACAGATACGCAGTATTTT. Its protein is CASSRWGLAGGLGTDTQYF.